The 22 T cell receptor delta chains in this list originate from one sample, sequenced in a study of γδ T cells in repeated Plasmodium falciparum infection. Vgamma9/Vdelta2+ and Vdelta2-negative gammadelta T cells were flow-sorted from PBMC for bulk sequencing. TCRdb re-processed the multiplex PCR reads using CATT. The sample carries more than 70,000 delta-chain clones, 0.9% to 1% recorded once. The sample was gamma-delta T cells from blood. These receptors all stem from a pool of human donors (malaria-infected and uninfected, not separated).

For this clone: This sequence is one base from a far larger clone and is likely a read error. This sample also contains other DNA sequences that code for the same CDR3. The CDR3 here is CALGKVVNSYALWGIRGEELIF. DNA of the CDR3: TGTGCCCTTGGGAAGGTCGTCAATTCCTACGCCCTCTGGGGGATACGCGGGGAGGAACTCATCTTT. V is TRDV1 and J is TRDJ1, with 12 bases lining up with TRDD3. There are 22 residues in the CDR3. Germline CDR1 and CDR2: TSWWSYY and QGS.

Comments on this clone: Germline is not matched at one junction end, which may reflect a read error. The chain is built from TRDV1 and TRDJ1, with TRDD3 matching over 10 bases. The J gene is absent in TCRdb and was assigned here via DNA matching to germline. CDR1 and CDR2 (germline): TSWWSYY, QGS. This CDR3 region has 18 residues. CDR3 sequence: CARGEIPTGGYGPDRLIF. As DNA, the CDR3 is TGTGCTCGTGGGGAAATTCCGACCGGGGGATACGGCCCCGATAGACTCATCTTT.

This clone has a handful of counts. The protein TCRdb gives is from a much larger clone and does not agree with this DNA's translation at residue 6, likely a read error; the protein shown here comes from the DNA. The chain has TRDV2 and TRDJ1, with TRDD3 as a possible D gene (5 bases). The J gene, left out of TCRdb, was set here by checking the DNA against germline. Per germline, CDR1 GEAIGNYY and CDR2 EKD. Trimming took 3 bases from V and 0 from J, leaving 13 bases between them. This CDR3 region has 15 residues. The CDR3 DNA sequence: TGTGCCTGTGACCAACCGGGGACGCACACCGATAAACTCATCTTT. It specifies CACDQPGTHTDKLIF.

This clone was observed a handful of times. TCRdb records a much larger clone's protein for this DNA, with a difference at residue 12 that likely arises from a read error; the protein given is the translation of the DNA. The V gene corresponds to TRDV2; no J gene was called. CDR3 length: 14 amino acids. The germline V gene encodes CDR1 GEAIGNYY and CDR2 EKD. The CDR3 DNA reads TGTGCCTGTGACGTTCTTACTAAGACCGATAAACCCATCTTT. This codes for CACDVLTKTDKPIF.

To note about this clone: TCRdb attributes to this sequence the protein of a much larger clone, which differs from the DNA translation at residue 22; a read error is likely, and the protein displayed is translated from the DNA. The V gene was identified as TRDV1, while no J gene was called; the listed D gene, TRDD3, was not tested against the DNA. CDR3 size: 24 residues. The germline V gene has CDR1 TSWWSYY and CDR2 QGS. The chain's CDR3 is CALGELVHSLHRTGGWYDTDKPIF. The CDR3 bases are TGTGCTCTTGGGGAACTAGTACACTCCCTACATCGTACTGGGGGATGGTACGACACCGATAAACCCATCTTT.

This clone was detected only a few times. The protein held in TCRdb is that of a much larger clone and does not match this DNA's translation at residue 14, likely because of a read error; the protein shown is translated from the DNA. The chain is built from TRDV1 and TRDJ1; 8 nucleotides align to TRDD3. Here the J gene came from matching the DNA to germline, since TCRdb omits it. The CDR3 runs to 17 residues. Germline V gene data show CDR1 as TSWWSYY and CDR2 as QGS. Here the CDR3 reads CALGELGLGYAADELIF. In DNA form, the CDR3 reads TGTGCTCTTGGGGAACTAGGGCTGGGATACGCGGCCGATGAACTCATCTTT.

This clone was seen more than once but under ten times. For this DNA, TCRdb reports the protein of a much larger clone, which diverges at residue 19, most likely from a read error; the protein presented here is translated directly from the DNA. CDR3 sequence reads: CALGALTRVFPLGAPTAQPFF. The DNA of the CDR3 is TGTGCTCTTGGGGCTCTCACTCGGGTTTTCCCTCTGGGGGCTCCGACAGCACAACCCTTCTTT. This chain connects TRDV1 to TRDJ2; 7 nucleotides line up with TRDD3. The CDR3 has 21 amino acids. In germline, CDR1 is TSWWSYY, CDR2 QGS.

This clone showed up many times. V usage is TRDV2 and J usage is TRDJ3; 8 bases line up with TRDD3. No J segment appears in TCRdb, so it was assigned here by matching the sequence to germline. The CDR3 sequence is 20 residues long. Losses at the gene ends were 3 bases for V and 2 bases for J; bases not matched to a gene: 14. CDR1 is GEAIGNYY and CDR2 is EKD in the germline V gene. CDR3 DNA sequence: TGTGCCTGTGACGCTCCCGAGACTGGGGGTCAAACCTGGGACACCCGACAGATGTTTTTC. The encoded protein is CACDAPETGGQTWDTRQMFF.

This clone was found a few times. A far more abundant clone sits one base away, making this likely a read error. Other DNA sequences in the same sample also yield this CDR3. In DNA, the CDR3 is TGTGCCTGTGACACTCCTGAGAGCTCCTGGGACACCCGGCAGATGTTTTTC. Its protein product is CACDTPESSWDTRQMFF. The chain joins TRDV2 to TRDJ3; maybe TRDD3 (5 bases). The J gene was not available in TCRdb and was assigned here by matching the DNA to germline segments. Germline lookup yields CDR1 GEAIGNYY and CDR2 EKD. The CDR3 loop spans 17 amino acids.

On this clone itself: The translation of this DNA and the TCRdb protein of a much larger clone differ at residue 6, probably owing to a read error; the protein shown here is translated from the DNA. The V and J genes are TRDV1 and TRDJ1; 8 nucleotides match TRDD3. The J gene, left out of TCRdb, was set here by checking the DNA against germline. CDR1 is TSWWSYY and CDR2 is QGS in the germline V gene. V shed 1 base, J shed 4 bases, and the junction held 26 bases outside the gene matches. There are 22 residues in the CDR3. CDR3 sequence: CALGEPFTYTTKDWGLGDKLIF. CDR3 DNA sequence: TGTGCTCTTGGGGAACCATTTACCTATACTACGAAAGACTGGGGGTTAGGCGATAAACTCATCTTT.

This clone was picked up a small number of times. The protein TCRdb gives is from a much larger clone and does not agree with this DNA's translation at residue 7, likely a read error; the protein shown here comes from the DNA. CDR3 amino acids: CALGRGCGFYWAPTDKLIF. CDR3 bases: TGTGCTCTTGGGAGAGGTTGCGGGTTCTACTGGGCGCCCACCGATAAACTCATCTTT. The J gene is TRDJ1, the V gene TRDV1; perhaps TRDD3 as D (6 bases). This CDR3 region has 19 residues. Germline CDR1 reads TSWWSYY; CDR2 reads QGS. V was shortened by 5 bases and J by 1 base, with 26 bases between the two germline ends.

This clone has more than one count but fewer than ten. A far larger clone is a single base away, which makes a read error likely. Other nucleotide sequences from this sample produce the same CDR3. V and J are TRDV2 and TRDJ1, with TRDD3 identical over 11 bases. Matching the DNA to germline supplied the J gene, which TCRdb does not give. Germline values: CDR1 GEAIGNYY, CDR2 EKD. This CDR3 has 16 amino acids. CDR3 loop: CACDPLMGDTTDKLIF. The CDR3 bases are TGTGCTTGTGACCCCCTAATGGGGGATACGACCGATAAACTCATCTTT.

In this sample, this clone turned up a few times. The amino acid sequence in TCRdb belongs to a much larger clone and departs from this DNA's translation at residue 7, likely a sequencing read error; the sequence shown is translated from the DNA. The chain uses TRDV1 and TRDJ1, with no clear D. The J gene, absent from TCRdb, was called here by matching the DNA to germline. The CDR3 is 14 residues long. Germline CDR1 TSWWSYY, CDR2 QGS. Trimming left V 3 bases short and J 3 bases short, with 11 bases between. The chain's CDR3 is CALGDLASADKLIF. Here the CDR3 DNA reads TGTGCTCTTGGGGATTTAGCCAGTGCCGATAAACTCATCTTT.

A few counts support this clone. TCRdb's entry gives the protein of a much larger clone, which mismatches this DNA's translation at residue 14, likely from a read error; the protein reported here is translated from the DNA. This chain links TRDV2 with TRDJ1; TRDD3 agrees at 7 bases. The J gene is not listed in TCRdb, so it was assigned here from a DNA match to germline. Germline CDR1 GEAIGNYY, CDR2 EKD. This CDR3 has 23 amino acids. J gave up 0 bases and V 6 bases, and 33 bases lay outside the gene matches. The CDR3 DNA reads TGTGCCTGTACCCCTCCGACAGCTTTTCTAGGCTGGGGGGGCTCTCGGTACACCGATAAACTCATCTTT. Translation: CACTPPTAFLGWGGSRYTDKLIF.

In its sample, this clone was seen a few times. With a far larger clone one base away, a read error is the likely cause. Other DNA sequences within the sample encode an identical CDR3. V gene TRDV2 combines with J gene TRDJ1, with 8 nucleotides matching TRDD3. No J segment appears in TCRdb, so it was assigned here by matching the sequence to germline. Germline V gene sequence: CDR1 GEAIGNYY, CDR2 EKD. This CDR3 spans 18 amino acids. V lost 3 bases, J lost 3 bases, and 17 bases stayed unmatched. The DNA for the CDR3 is TGTGCCTGTGACCAACATTTTACTGGGGGGTTTATGGCCGATAAACTCATCTTT. This encodes CACDQHFTGGFMADKLIF.

Worth noting for this clone: TCRdb attributes to this sequence the protein of a much larger clone, which differs from the DNA translation at residue 15; a read error is likely, and the protein displayed is translated from the DNA. This rearrangement joins TRDV2 to TRDJ3; 12 nucleotides align to TRDD3. Germline-derived CDR1 and CDR2 are GEAIGNYY and EKD. This CDR3 spans 18 amino acids. In DNA form, the CDR3 reads TGTGCCTGTGACTCGTACTGGGGGATACCCTGGGACACCCGAAAGATGTTTTTC. Encoded protein: CACDSYWGIPWDTRKMFF.

In regard to this clone: The protein held in TCRdb is that of a much larger clone and does not match this DNA's translation at residue 4, likely because of a read error; the protein shown is translated from the DNA. The chain uses TRDV1 and TRDJ1; 7 bases align to TRDD3. TCRdb gives no J gene; it was assigned here by matching the DNA to germline. The CDR3 covers 18 residues. Looked up from germline, CDR1 is TSWWSYY and CDR2 is QGS. In DNA form, the CDR3 reads TGTGCTCTTAGGGAACCGCTACTGGGGAACTCGTACACCGATAAACTCATCTTT. Its protein product is CALREPLLGNSYTDKLIF.

This clone was counted between two and nine times. This DNA's translation and the protein TCRdb lists, from a much larger clone, do not match at residue 4, likely due to a read error; the protein shown is translated from the DNA. The gene calls are TRDV1 and TRDJ1, with 9 bases matching TRDD3. The J gene, left out of TCRdb, was set here by checking the DNA against germline. CDR3 size: 19 residues. From germline, CDR1 is TSWWSYY and CDR2 QGS. This CDR3 is CALEERSYWGTLYTDKLIF. Here the CDR3 DNA reads TGTGCTCTTGAGGAACGTAGCTACTGGGGGACCTTGTACACCGATAAACTCATCTTT.

There are many counts of this clone. TCRdb's protein for this DNA is that of a much larger clone and differs from the translation at residue 4, likely a read error; the protein shown is the DNA translation. The J gene is TRDJ1, the V gene TRDV2; TRDD3 is a possible D gene (6 bases). Germline V gene sequence: CDR1 GEAIGNYY, CDR2 EKD. The CDR3 has 16 residues. Trimming took 5 bases from V and 1 from J, leaving 19 bases between them. The CDR3 reads CACGTGIYRITDKLIF. The CDR3 DNA reads as TGTGCCTGTGGCACGGGGATTTATAGGATCACCGATAAACTCATCTTT.

As concerns this clone: The protein held in TCRdb is that of a much larger clone and does not match this DNA's translation at residue 20, likely because of a read error; the protein shown is translated from the DNA. The V gene is given as TRDV1, and no J gene call is available; the table's D call of TRDD3 was not tested on the DNA. The CDR3 spans 22 residues. Germline-derived CDR1 and CDR2 are TSWWSYY and QGS. CDR3: CALGESHLLRVTGVEDTDKPIF. The CDR3 DNA reads as TGTGCTCTTGGGGAATCTCACCTCCTACGAGTTACTGGGGTGGAAGACACCGATAAACCCATCTTT.

For this clone: Since a far larger clone is one base different, this is likely a read error. The V and J genes are TRDV1 and TRDJ1, with D possibly being TRDD3 (6 bases). TCRdb lists no J gene, so it was determined here by aligning the DNA to germline. CDR1 and CDR2 (germline): TSWWSYY, QGS. This CDR3 spans 21 amino acids. In DNA, the CDR3 is TGTGCTCTTGGGGAACACGTCCTATGGGGAGGATGGGGGTTACTAACCGACAAACTCATCTTT. This gives the protein CALGEHVLWGGWGLLTDKLIF.

Comment on this clone: This DNA's translation differs at residue 18 from TCRdb's protein, which comes from a much larger clone; a read error is likely, and the protein shown is translated from the DNA. This rearrangement joins TRDV2 to TRDJ1, with 13 bases aligning to TRDD3. TCRdb supplies no J gene; here it was assigned by aligning the nucleotide sequence to germline. The CDR3 sequence is 19 residues long. After removal of 0 bases from V and 9 bases from J, the junction contained 18 bases not matched to a gene. Germline-derived CDR1 and CDR2 are GEAIGNYY and EKD. CDR3 DNA sequence: TGTGCCTGTGACACCGTACTGGGGGATACGCACGCGACGGCAGCACAACTCATCTTT. It specifies CACDTVLGDTHATAAQLIF.